This TCR beta chain derives from a study of blood T cells in healthy people across ages. Study outcomes and limitations: Older age coincided with a roughly linear decline in TCR beta diversity per million T cells. Because sorting was not performed, PBMCs prevented conclusive naive versus antigen-experienced comparison.

This clonotype has ten or more counts. The antigen remains undetermined. The donors, all healthy, were Caucasians living in Russia, aged about 6 to 95. A minimum of 5 micrograms of total RNA was extracted per sample. The authors ran a second PCR of 7 to 11 cycles using a sample-barcoded 5' primer and a J-beta primer mix. TCRdb reanalysed the 5' RACE reads using MiXCR and keeps one entry per CDR3 protein. The profile shows 650,000 to 700,000 distinct CDR3 sequences, 45% to 60% of them singletons. Input material: blood. This TCR was sampled from an elderly woman in good health.

This CDR3 reads CASSLGGQGYEQFF. The CDR3 DNA reads as TGTGCCAGCAGTTTAGGGGGACAGGGCTATGAGCAGTTCTTC. The V call is TRBV12-3 or TRBV12-4, the J call TRBJ2-1, with 9 nucleotides matching TRBD1. J lost 8 bases, V lost 1 base, and 3 bases had no gene match. The CDR3 runs to 14 residues.